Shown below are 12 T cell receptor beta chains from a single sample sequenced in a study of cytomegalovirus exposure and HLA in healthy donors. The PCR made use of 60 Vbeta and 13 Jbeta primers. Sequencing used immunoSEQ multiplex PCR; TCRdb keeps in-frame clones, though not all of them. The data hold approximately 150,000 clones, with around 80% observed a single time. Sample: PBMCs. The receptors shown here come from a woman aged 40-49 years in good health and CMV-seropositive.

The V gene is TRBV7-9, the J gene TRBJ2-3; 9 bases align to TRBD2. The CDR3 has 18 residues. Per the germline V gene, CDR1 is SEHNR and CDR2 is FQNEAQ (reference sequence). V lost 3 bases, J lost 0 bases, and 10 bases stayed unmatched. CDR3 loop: CASSFRAGGRGSTDTQYF. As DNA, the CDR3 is TGTGCCAGCAGCTTTAGAGCGGGGGGCCGCGGTAGCACAGATACGCAGTATTTT. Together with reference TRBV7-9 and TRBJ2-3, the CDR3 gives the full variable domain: DTGVSQNPRHKITKRGQNVTFRCDPISEHNRLYWYRQTLGQGPEFLTYFQNEAQLEKSRLLSDRFSAERPKGSFSTLEIQRTEQGDSAMYLCASSFRAGGRGSTDTQYFGPGTRLTVL.

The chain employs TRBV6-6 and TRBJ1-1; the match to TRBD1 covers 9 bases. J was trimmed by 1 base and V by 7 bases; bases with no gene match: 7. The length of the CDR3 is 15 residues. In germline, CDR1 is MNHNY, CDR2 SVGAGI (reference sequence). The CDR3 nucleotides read TGTGCCAGCAAGATACAGGGGGCCGGGAACACTGAAGCTTTCTTT. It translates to CASKIQGAGNTEAFF.

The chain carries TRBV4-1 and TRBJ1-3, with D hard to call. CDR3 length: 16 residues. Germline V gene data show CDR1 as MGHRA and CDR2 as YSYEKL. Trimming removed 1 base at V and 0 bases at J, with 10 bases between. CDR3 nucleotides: TGCGCCAGCAGCCAAGTGTCCTGGGCCTCTGGAAACACCATATATTTT. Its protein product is CASSQVSWASGNTIYF.

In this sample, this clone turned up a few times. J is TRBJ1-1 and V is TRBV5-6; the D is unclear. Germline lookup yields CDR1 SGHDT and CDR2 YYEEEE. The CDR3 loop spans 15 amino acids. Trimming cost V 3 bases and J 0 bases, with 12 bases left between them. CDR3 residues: CASSYMGAMNTEAFF. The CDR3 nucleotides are TGTGCCAGCAGCTATATGGGAGCCATGAACACTGAAGCTTTCTTT.

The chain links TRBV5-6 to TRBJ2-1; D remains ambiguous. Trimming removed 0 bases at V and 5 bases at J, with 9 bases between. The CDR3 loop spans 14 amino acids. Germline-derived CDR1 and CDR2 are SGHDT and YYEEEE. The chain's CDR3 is CASSLVADNNEQFF. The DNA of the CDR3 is TGTGCCAGCAGCTTGGTGGCTGACAACAATGAGCAGTTCTTC.

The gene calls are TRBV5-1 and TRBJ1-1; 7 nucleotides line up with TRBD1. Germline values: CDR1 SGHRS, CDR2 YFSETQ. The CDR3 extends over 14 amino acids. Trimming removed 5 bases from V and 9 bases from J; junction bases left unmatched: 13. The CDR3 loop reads CASRQTGTVSKAFF. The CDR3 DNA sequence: TGCGCCAGCAGACAGACAGGGACCGTGTCGAAAGCTTTCTTT.

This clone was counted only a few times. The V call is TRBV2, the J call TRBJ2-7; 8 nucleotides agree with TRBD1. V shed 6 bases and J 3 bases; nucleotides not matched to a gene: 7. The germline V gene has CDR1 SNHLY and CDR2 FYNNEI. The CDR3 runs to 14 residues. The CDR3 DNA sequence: TGTGCCAGCAGCAAGGGACAGGAGTTCTACGAGCAGTACTTC. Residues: CASSKGQEFYEQYF.

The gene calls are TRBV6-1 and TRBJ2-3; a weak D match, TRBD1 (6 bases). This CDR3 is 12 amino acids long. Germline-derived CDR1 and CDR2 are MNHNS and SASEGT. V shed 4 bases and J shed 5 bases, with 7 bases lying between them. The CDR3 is CASSGGLDTQYF. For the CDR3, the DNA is TGTGCCAGCAGTGGGGGGCTAGATACGCAGTATTTT.

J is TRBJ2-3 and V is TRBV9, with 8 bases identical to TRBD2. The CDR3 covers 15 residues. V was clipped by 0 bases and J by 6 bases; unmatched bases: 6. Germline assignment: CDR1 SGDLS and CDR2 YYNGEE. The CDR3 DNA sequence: TGTGCCAGCAGCGTAGTGAGCGGGGGTATTGATACGCAGTATTTT. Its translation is CASSVVSGGIDTQYF.

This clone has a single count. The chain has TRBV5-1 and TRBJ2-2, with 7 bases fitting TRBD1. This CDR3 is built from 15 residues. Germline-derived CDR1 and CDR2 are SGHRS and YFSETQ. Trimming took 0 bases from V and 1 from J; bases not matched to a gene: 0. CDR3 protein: CASSLAGGNTGELFF. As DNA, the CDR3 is TGCGCCAGCAGCTTGGCAGGGGGGAACACCGGGGAGCTGTTTTTT.

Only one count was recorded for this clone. CDR3 sequence: CASSPRTGLMANYGYTF. In DNA, the CDR3 is TGTGCCAGTAGCCCACGGACAGGCTTGATGGCTAACTATGGCTACACCTTC. The rearrangement links TRBV19 to TRBJ1-2; 7 positions match TRBD1. The ends lost 6 bases at V and 0 bases at J; junction bases unmatched: 13. The V gene's germline CDR1 is LNHDA and CDR2 SQIVND (reference sequence). The CDR3 extends over 17 amino acids.

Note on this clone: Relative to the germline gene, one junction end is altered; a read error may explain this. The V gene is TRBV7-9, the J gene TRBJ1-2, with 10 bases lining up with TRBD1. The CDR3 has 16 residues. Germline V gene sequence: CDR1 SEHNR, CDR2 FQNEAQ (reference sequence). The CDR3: CSSSLVGTGEIYGYTF. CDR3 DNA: TGTTCCAGCAGCTTAGTGGGGACAGGGGAAATCTATGGCTACACCTTC.